The sequence of this T cell receptor beta chain was determined in a study of T cells after yellow fever vaccination. TCRdb re-analysed the 5' RACE reads in MiXCR, keeping a single row per CDR3 protein. The table has roughly 170,000 distinct CDR3 sequences, approximately 10% seen once. Germline V gene lookup returns CDR1 MGHRA and CDR2 YSYEKL. Trimming pared 1 base from V and 3 bases from J, leaving 10 bases between. The CDR3 is made up of 14 amino acids. This clonotype was seen repeatedly, ten times or more. The rearrangement joins TRBV4-1 to TRBJ2-7, with D uncertain. The origin of this receptor is a man younger than 35 who received the YFV17D yellow fever vaccine. Here the sequenced sample was CD8+ T cells sorted from PBMCs, taken 45 days after the yellow fever booster vaccination. CDR3: CASSQAAGFYEQYF. DNA for the CDR3: TGCGCCAGCAGCCAAGCGGCCGGCTTCTACGAGCAGTACTTC.